This T cell receptor (beta chain) is from a study of T cells in localized non-small cell lung cancer. TCRdb keeps only in-frame clones here, not all; method: immunoSEQ multiplex PCR. The table shows 15,000 to 20,000 clones, with 80% to 90% occurring only once. Sequences were derived from peripheral blood, sampled before any cancer treatment. The sequence was obtained from a male donor older than 55 with stage III lung adenocarcinoma.

The CDR3 sequence is CASSLTGAVGDQPQHF. The CDR3 DNA sequence: TGCGCCAGCAGCTTAACAGGGGCGGTTGGCGATCAGCCCCAGCATTTT. This chain uses TRBV5-1 with TRBJ1-5; 7 bases align to TRBD1. The germline gives CDR1 SGHRS, CDR2 YFSETQ. CDR3 length: 16 amino acids. V trimming: 2 bases; J trimming: 5 bases; junction bases outside the gene matches: 10.